The 23 T cell receptor beta chains below all came from one sample that was sequenced in a study of neoadjuvant anti-PD-1 for oral cavity cancer (dated by TCRdb to about 2021). Library preparation employed the immunoSEQ multiplex PCR assay. TCRdb's version of the immuneACCESS table is confined to in-frame rearrangements and falls short of the full clone set. An unresolved V gene accounts for under half of the shortfall where checked; the remainder is of unknown origin. This sample gives about 72,000 clones in total; around 88% of them show up just once. In total, the top ten clones hold roughly 3.4% of the sample. Reading the label with the study, this specimen's time point is: before neoadjuvant nivolumab. The sample here was PBMCs, taken before nivolumab (anti-PD-1) treatment. The receptors were sampled from a person between 35 and 79 years old with oral cavity squamous cell carcinoma.

The chain is built from TRBV5-1 and TRBJ2-1, with TRBD1 matching over 9 bases. Per germline, CDR1 SGHRS and CDR2 YFSETQ. The V gene end was trimmed by 6 bases and the J gene end by 10 bases; junction bases not matched to a gene: 14. CDR3 length: 15 residues. CDR3 coding DNA: TGCGCCAGCACCCTACAGGGGGCCCAGTATGGCGAGCAGTTCTTC. This gives the protein CASTLQGAQYGEQFF. Complete variable domain (other parts from reference TRBV5-1 and TRBJ2-1): KAGVTQTPRYLIKTRGQQVTLSCSPISGHRSVSWYQQTPGQGLQFLFEYFSETQRNKGNFPGRFSGRQFSNSRSEMNVSTLELGDSALYLCASTLQGAQYGEQFFGPGTRLTVL.

The chain couples TRBV5-4 to TRBJ2-1; the match to TRBD2 covers 8 bases. This CDR3 has 16 amino acids. J gave up 0 bases and V 10 bases, and 12 bases lay outside the gene matches. The germline V gene encodes CDR1 SGHNT and CDR2 YYREEE (reference sequence). CDR3 protein: CAGEISGGSSYNEQFF. The DNA for the CDR3 is TGTGCCGGAGAAATAAGCGGGGGAAGCTCCTACAATGAGCAGTTCTTC.

This chain joins TRBV7-6 and TRBJ2-7, with D tentatively TRBD1 (6 bases). In germline, CDR1 is SGHVS, CDR2 FNYEAQ. The CDR3 contains 13 residues. V shed 7 bases and J shed 5 bases, with 15 bases lying between them. The CDR3 coding sequence is TGTGCCAGCACGTCCGGGACAATCCACGAGCAGTACTTC. This translates into CASTSGTIHEQYF.

This chain links TRBV5-4 with TRBJ1-1; TRBD1 is a possible D gene (6 bases). V shed 4 bases and J shed 1 base, with 11 bases lying between them. The germline V gene has CDR1 SGHNT and CDR2 YYREEE (reference sequence). The CDR3 covers 14 residues. This chain's CDR3 is CASSLPGANTEAFF. In DNA form, the CDR3 reads TGTGCCAGCAGCCTGCCGGGGGCGAACACTGAAGCTTTCTTT.

V usage is TRBV27 and J usage is TRBJ1-1; D unclear. V was cut by 8 bases and J by 1 base, with 8 bases left in between. This CDR3 contains 12 residues. Germline V gene data show CDR1 as MNHEY and CDR2 as SMNVEV (reference sequence). The DNA for the CDR3 is TGTGCCAGCGGTCGGCCGAACACTGAAGCTTTCTTT. Translated, it gives CASGRPNTEAFF.

The V gene is TRBV11-3, the J gene TRBJ2-2; TRBD1 is a possible D gene (6 bases). Per germline, CDR1 SGHNT and CDR2 YENEEA. V shed 1 base and J shed 6 bases, with 9 bases lying between them. There are 14 residues in the CDR3. The CDR3 here is CASSLVQGPGELFF. As DNA, the CDR3 is TGTGCCAGCAGCTTAGTCCAGGGGCCCGGGGAGCTGTTTTTT.

The rearrangement links TRBV5-1 to TRBJ2-5; D uncertain. Trimming stripped 0 bases from V and 1 base from J, with 7 bases between. Germline assignment: CDR1 SGHRS and CDR2 YFSETQ. The CDR3 has 14 amino acids. The CDR3 loop reads CASSLEVGQETQYF. The CDR3 DNA reads as TGCGCCAGCAGCTTGGAGGTTGGCCAAGAGACCCAGTACTTC. The full variable domain, with the rest looked up from reference TRBV5-1 and TRBJ2-5, is KAGVTQTPRYLIKTRGQQVTLSCSPISGHRSVSWYQQTPGQGLQFLFEYFSETQRNKGNFPGRFSGRQFSNSRSEMNVSTLELGDSALYLCASSLEVGQETQYFGPGTRLLVL.

In this sample, this clone turned up once. This rearrangement joins TRBV5-1 to TRBJ2-1; 9 nucleotides align to TRBD2. Trimming removed 1 base from V and 9 bases from J; junction bases left unmatched: 11. This CDR3 has 16 amino acids. Germline CDR1 SGHRS, CDR2 YFSETQ. CDR3 sequence (DNA): TGCGCCAGCAGCTTGAGAGGGCGGGGGGGCCGAGGTGAGCAGTTCTTC. Translating it yields CASSLRGRGGRGEQFF.

The sample holds a few counts of this clone. The gene calls are TRBV19 and TRBJ2-1; TRBD2 matches at 7 bases. Unmatched junction bases numbered 6, after V lost 5 bases and J lost 5 bases. The length of the CDR3 is 14 residues. Germline CDR1 reads LNHDA; CDR2 reads SQIVND (reference sequence). The CDR3 nucleotides are TGTGCCAGTAGTTTCGGACTAGTAGACAATGAGCAGTTCTTC. Protein: CASSFGLVDNEQFF. The variable domain in full, with the rest retrieved from reference TRBV19 and TRBJ2-1, is DGGITQSPKYLFRKEGQNVTLSCEQNLNHDAMYWYRQDPGQGLRLIYYSQIVNDFQKGDIAEGYSVSREKKESFPLTVTSAQKNPTAFYLCASSFGLVDNEQFFGPGTRLTVL.

This clone appeared once. This chain links TRBV7-6 with TRBJ1-2, with 7 bases lining up with TRBD1. The V gene's germline CDR1 is SGHVS and CDR2 FNYEAQ. The CDR3 length is 13 residues. Trimming removed 2 bases from V and 3 bases from J; junction bases left unmatched: 0. The DNA of the CDR3 is TGTGCCAGCAGCTTAACAGGGGACTATGGCTACACCTTC. Its translation: CASSLTGDYGYTF.

In regard to this clone: Different DNA sequences within this sample yield the same CDR3. The chain recombines TRBV5-5 with TRBJ2-7; D is perhaps TRBD1 (6 bases). CDR3 length: 13 amino acids. The germline V gene encodes CDR1 SGHKS and CDR2 YYEKEE (reference sequence). V lost 2 bases to trimming and J lost 1 base, with 7 bases between them. The CDR3 sequence is CASSLQGSYEQYF. The CDR3 coding sequence is TGTGCCAGCAGCTTACAGGGATCCTACGAGCAGTACTTC.

This clone was detected only a few times. The chain has TRBV10-3 and TRBJ2-1; D not resolved. CDR1 is ENHRY, CDR2 SYGVKD, per germline. V lost 0 bases, J lost 5 bases, and 2 bases lay in between. CDR3 length equals 12 residues. The CDR3 region is CAISESDNEQFF. The CDR3 DNA sequence: TGTGCCATCAGTGAGTCCGACAATGAGCAGTTCTTC.

The chain uses TRBV7-2 and TRBJ1-5, with 9 bases fitting TRBD1. The CDR3 totals 14 residues. Looked up from germline, CDR1 is SGHTA and CDR2 is FQGNSA. V shed 3 bases and J 7 bases; nucleotides not matched to a gene: 4. The CDR3 loop reads CASSFTGGRQPQHF. CDR3 nucleotide sequence: TGTGCCAGCAGCTTTACAGGGGGCAGACAGCCCCAGCATTTT.

The genes are TRBV27 and TRBJ1-4, with TRBD1 identical over 9 bases. Germline CDR1 is MNHEY and CDR2 is SMNVEV (reference sequence). This CDR3 has 18 residues. Trimming at V came to 5 bases and at J to 0 bases, leaving 10 bases not matched to a gene. The CDR3 coding sequence is TGTGCCAGCAGTCCTGGGACAGGGAGGTACGCAACTAATGAAAAACTGTTTTTT. Its translation: CASSPGTGRYATNEKLFF.

The chain uses TRBV11-1 and TRBJ2-1; no definite D call. With 1 base removed from V and 4 bases from J, the gap between germline ends came to 8 bases. The V gene's germline CDR1 is SGHAT and CDR2 FQDESV (reference sequence). The CDR3 is made up of 14 amino acids. CDR3 DNA: TGTGCCAGCAGCTTAGGTCCGGAATACAATGAGCAGTTCTTC. Translation: CASSLGPEYNEQFF.

The CDR3, as DNA: TGTGCCAGCAGCCCCGGTTGGGAGGGCGAAGCTTTCTTT. Translated, it gives CASSPGWEGEAFF. V and J are TRBV11-2 and TRBJ1-1; no reliable D call. V lost 5 bases to trimming and J lost 8 bases, with 15 bases between them. Germline assignment: CDR1 SGHAT and CDR2 FQNNGV. This CDR3 has 13 residues.

V is TRBV28 and J is TRBJ1-5; maybe TRBD1 (6 bases). The germline V gene has CDR1 MDHEN and CDR2 SYDVKM. V was trimmed by 2 bases and J by 3 bases, leaving 8 bases between them. The CDR3 contains 14 residues. CDR3 DNA: TGTGCCAGCAGTTTAGGACAGTTCAATCAGCCCCAGCATTTT. Amino acid sequence: CASSLGQFNQPQHF.

The V gene is TRBV6-1, the J gene TRBJ1-1, with unresolved D. There are 13 residues in the CDR3. Deletions cut 2 bases from V and 4 bases from J, with 8 bases between. CDR1 MNHNS and CDR2 SASEGT come from the germline V gene. The CDR3 region has the DNA TGTGCCAGCAGTGAAAGACATTTCACTGAAGCTTTCTTT. It is translated as CASSERHFTEAFF.

The chain has TRBV5-1 and TRBJ1-2; unclear D gene. V lost 3 bases to trimming and J lost 4 bases, with 13 bases between them. The CDR3 extends over 14 amino acids. Germline-derived CDR1 and CDR2 are SGHRS and YFSETQ. The CDR3 region has the DNA TGCGCCAGCAGCTCCCACATAGCCCTCTATGGCTACACCTTC. It codes for CASSSHIALYGYTF.

The chain employs TRBV28 and TRBJ2-2; 11 bases fit TRBD1. Looked up from germline, CDR1 is MDHEN and CDR2 is SYDVKM. The CDR3 length is 15 residues. Trimming took 6 bases from V and 5 from J; bases not matched to a gene: 5. CDR3 nucleotides: TGTGCCAGCAGGCGGACAGGGGGCGGGACCGGGGAGCTGTTTTTT. Residues: CASRRTGGGTGELFF.

The chain employs TRBV10-1 and TRBJ2-5; the match to TRBD1 covers 7 bases. V lost 4 bases and J lost 1; bases outside the gene matches: 3. CDR1 WNHNN and CDR2 SYGVQD come from the germline V gene (reference sequence). The CDR3 has 14 residues. CDR3: CASSAGQPQETQYF. CDR3 coding DNA: TGCGCCAGCAGTGCGGGACAGCCCCAAGAGACCCAGTACTTC.

The genes are TRBV30 and TRBJ2-3; a possible D gene is TRBD2 (6 bases). V was pared by 2 bases and J by 1 base, with 19 bases between. CDR1 is GTSNPN, CDR2 SVGIG, per germline (reference sequence). The CDR3 loop spans 17 amino acids. The CDR3 DNA sequence: TGTGCCTGGAGTAAGGACTACGGCAACTATCGCACAGATACGCAGTATTTT. As protein: CAWSKDYGNYRTDTQYF.

This clone was counted between two and nine times. This chain links TRBV30 with TRBJ1-2, with no clear D. Deletions cut 1 base from V and 0 bases from J, with 3 bases between. This CDR3 has 12 residues. Germline V gene sequence: CDR1 GTSNPN, CDR2 SVGIG (reference sequence). The CDR3 nucleotides are TGTGCCTGGAGTGAAGCTAACTATGGCTACACCTTC. Protein product: CAWSEANYGYTF.